This T cell receptor (beta chain) was captured in a study of response to subunit inactivated influenza vaccine. General study points: There was a suggestion from the authors that each seasonal influenza vaccination recruits few new T cells.

Remarks on this clonotype: The antigen is unknown.

CDR3 length: 12 amino acids. Between the trimmed V and J ends, which lost 4 bases and 8 bases, there was a span of 14 bases. CDR1 is SQVTM and CDR2 is ANQGSEA in the germline V gene. TCRdb passed the RT-PCR reads through MiXCR, listing each CDR3 protein once. The data hold about 300,000 distinct CDR3 sequences, with approximately 21% observed a single time. Here the sequenced sample was PBMCs from blood, taken approximately 22 months after vaccination. The chain combines TRBV29-1 with TRBJ1-2, with unresolved D. This clonotype originated in a man aged 45 to 75 who received an inactivated influenza vaccine. In DNA, the CDR3 is TGCAGCGTTGTGGCCCAGACCGGAGGCTACACCTTC. Its protein is CSVVAQTGGYTF. The full variable domain, completed using reference TRBV29-1 and TRBJ1-2, is SAVISQKPSRDICQRGTSLTIQCQVDSQVTMMFWYRQQPGQSLTLIATANQGSEATYESGFVIDKFPISRPNLTFSTLTVSNMSPEDSSIYLCSVVAQTGGYTFGSGTRLTVV.